These 3 T cell receptor beta chains were all obtained from the same sample, sequenced in a study of blood T cell repertoires in COVID-19 (dated by TCRdb to 2019 to 2021). Preparation of the library involved the immunoSEQ multiplex PCR assay. The table comes from immuneACCESS by way of TCRdb, which keeps in-frame sequences with V and J called. Part of the clones is missing from these tables; in studies checked, under half for an unresolved V gene and the rest for unknown reasons. The sample data list 120,000 or so clones, and 81% of these were observed just once. 3.5% to 4% of the sample belongs to the ten largest clones. Source material: peripheral blood. These receptors were obtained from a woman in her fifties or sixties with acute or convalescent COVID-19.

The chain joins TRBV7-8 to TRBJ1-2; D possibly corresponds to TRBD1 (5 bases). The CDR3 loop spans 16 amino acids. CDR1 is SGHVS and CDR2 is FQNEAQ in the germline V gene. The V end was cut by 5 bases, the J end by 1 base, with 17 bases between. CDR3 nucleotide sequence: TGTGCCAGCAGCCGAGACTCAGGGAATCGTAACTATGGCTACACCTTC. Its protein is CASSRDSGNRNYGYTF.

The chain joins TRBV6-1 to TRBJ1-3, with D unresolved. The germline CDR1 and CDR2 sequences are MNHNS and SASEGT. Trimming pared 7 bases from V and 0 bases from J, leaving 13 bases between. This CDR3 has 15 amino acids. CDR3 residues: CASNTPSGSGNTIYF. The CDR3 DNA reads TGTGCCAGCAATACCCCCAGTGGCTCTGGAAACACCATATATTTT.

This chain connects TRBV7-3 to TRBJ1-2; D unresolved. The CDR3 is made up of 16 amino acids. V gave up 2 bases and J gave up 4 bases, with 17 bases separating them. Per the germline V gene, CDR1 is SGHTA and CDR2 is FQGTGA. The CDR3 protein is CASSLLPGNNPYGYTF. The CDR3 DNA sequence: TGTGCCAGCAGCTTACTTCCGGGGAACAACCCCTATGGCTACACCTTC.